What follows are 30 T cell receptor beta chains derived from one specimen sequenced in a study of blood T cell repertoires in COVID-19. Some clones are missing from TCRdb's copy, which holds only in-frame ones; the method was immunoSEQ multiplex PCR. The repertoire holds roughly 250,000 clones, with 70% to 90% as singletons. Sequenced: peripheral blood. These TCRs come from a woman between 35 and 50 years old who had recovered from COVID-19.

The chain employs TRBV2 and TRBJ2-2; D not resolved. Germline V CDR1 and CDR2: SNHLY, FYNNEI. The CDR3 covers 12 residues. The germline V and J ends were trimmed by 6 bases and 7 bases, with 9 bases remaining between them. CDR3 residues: CASSGVGGELFF. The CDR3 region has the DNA TGTGCCAGCAGCGGAGTTGGCGGGGAGCTGTTTTTT.

The CDR3 coding sequence is TGTGCCAGCAGCGCCGGGACAGCATATGGCTACACCTTC. Translation: CASSAGTAYGYTF. This chain joins TRBV7-2 and TRBJ1-2, with 7 nucleotides matching TRBD1. Trimming took 5 bases from V and 5 from J; bases not matched to a gene: 5. The CDR3 covers 13 residues. Germline loops: CDR1 SGHTA, CDR2 FQGNSA.

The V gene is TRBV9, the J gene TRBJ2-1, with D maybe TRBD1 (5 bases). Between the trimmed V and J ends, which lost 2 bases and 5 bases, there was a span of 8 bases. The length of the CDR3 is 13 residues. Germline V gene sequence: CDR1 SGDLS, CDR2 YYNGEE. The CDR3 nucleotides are TGTGCCAGCAGCGTGGGGCAGGACAATGAGCAGTTCTTC. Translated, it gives CASSVGQDNEQFF.

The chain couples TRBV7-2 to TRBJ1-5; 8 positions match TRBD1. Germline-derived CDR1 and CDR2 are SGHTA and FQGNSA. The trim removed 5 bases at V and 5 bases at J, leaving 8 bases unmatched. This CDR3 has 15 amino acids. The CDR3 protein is CASSIRTGTDQPQHF. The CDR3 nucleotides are TGTGCCAGCAGCATCAGGACAGGGACGGATCAGCCCCAGCATTTT.

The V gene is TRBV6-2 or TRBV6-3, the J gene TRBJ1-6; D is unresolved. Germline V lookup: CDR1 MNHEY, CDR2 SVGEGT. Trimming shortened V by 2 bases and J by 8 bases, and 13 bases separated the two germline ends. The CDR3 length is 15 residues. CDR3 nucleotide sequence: TGTGCCAGCAGTTACAACGAGATGAGGGATTCACCCCTCCACTTT. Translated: CASSYNEMRDSPLHF.

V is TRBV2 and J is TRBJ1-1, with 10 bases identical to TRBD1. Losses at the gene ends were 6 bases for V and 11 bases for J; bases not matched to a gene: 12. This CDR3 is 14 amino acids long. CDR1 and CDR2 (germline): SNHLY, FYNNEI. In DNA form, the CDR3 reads TGTGCCAGCAGACCAGGGACAGGGGTCTTGAAGGCTTTCTTT. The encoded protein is CASRPGTGVLKAFF.

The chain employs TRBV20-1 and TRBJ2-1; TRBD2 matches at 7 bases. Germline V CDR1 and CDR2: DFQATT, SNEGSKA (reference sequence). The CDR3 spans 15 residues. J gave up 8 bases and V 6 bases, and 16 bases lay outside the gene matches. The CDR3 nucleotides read TGCAGTGCCAGTCGGTCGGGGGGTCTTTGGGATGAGCAGTTCTTC. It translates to CSASRSGGLWDEQFF.

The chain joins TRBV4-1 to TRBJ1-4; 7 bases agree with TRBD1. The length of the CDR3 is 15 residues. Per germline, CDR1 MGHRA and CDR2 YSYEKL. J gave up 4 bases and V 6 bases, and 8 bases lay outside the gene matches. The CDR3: CASSQTGDSNEKLFF. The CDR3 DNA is TGCGCCAGCAGTCAAACAGGGGATAGTAATGAAAAACTGTTTTTT.

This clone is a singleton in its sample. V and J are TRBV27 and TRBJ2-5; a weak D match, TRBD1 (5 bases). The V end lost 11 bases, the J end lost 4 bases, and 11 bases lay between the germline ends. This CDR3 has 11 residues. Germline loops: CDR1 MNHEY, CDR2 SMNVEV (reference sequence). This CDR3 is CAPAQGETQYF. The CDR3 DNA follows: TGTGCCCCCGCCCAGGGAGAGACCCAGTACTTC.

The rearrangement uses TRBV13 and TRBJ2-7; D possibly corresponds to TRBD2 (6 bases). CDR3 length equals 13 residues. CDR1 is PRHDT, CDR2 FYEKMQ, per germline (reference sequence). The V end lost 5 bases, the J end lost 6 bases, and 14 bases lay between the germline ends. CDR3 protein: CASSLSGVAEQYF. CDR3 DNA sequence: TGTGCCAGCAGCCTCTCGGGAGTGGCCGAGCAGTACTTC.

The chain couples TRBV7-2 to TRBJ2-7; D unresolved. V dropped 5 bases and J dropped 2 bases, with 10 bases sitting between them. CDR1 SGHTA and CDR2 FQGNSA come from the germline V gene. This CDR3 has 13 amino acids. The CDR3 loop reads CASSRNNPYEQYF. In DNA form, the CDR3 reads TGTGCCAGCAGCCGCAACAATCCCTACGAGCAGTACTTC.

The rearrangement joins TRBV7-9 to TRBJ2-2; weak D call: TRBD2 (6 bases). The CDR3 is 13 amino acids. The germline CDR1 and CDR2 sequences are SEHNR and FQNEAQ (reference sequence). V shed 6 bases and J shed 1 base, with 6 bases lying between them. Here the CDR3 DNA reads TGTGCCAGCAGGCGGGAGAACACCGGGGAGCTGTTTTTT. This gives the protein CASRRENTGELFF.

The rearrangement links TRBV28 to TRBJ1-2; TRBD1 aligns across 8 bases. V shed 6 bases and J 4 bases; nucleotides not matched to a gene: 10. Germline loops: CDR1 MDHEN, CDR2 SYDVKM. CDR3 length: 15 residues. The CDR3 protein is CASSPGGSWAYGYTF. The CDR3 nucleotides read TGTGCCAGCAGCCCAGGGGGCTCGTGGGCCTATGGCTACACCTTC.

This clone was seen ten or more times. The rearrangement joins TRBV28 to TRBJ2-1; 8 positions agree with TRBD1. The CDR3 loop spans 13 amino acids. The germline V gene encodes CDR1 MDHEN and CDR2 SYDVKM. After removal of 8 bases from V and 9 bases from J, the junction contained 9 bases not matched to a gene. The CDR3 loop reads CASEGQGTIEQFF. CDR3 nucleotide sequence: TGTGCCAGCGAAGGACAGGGTACGATTGAGCAGTTCTTC.

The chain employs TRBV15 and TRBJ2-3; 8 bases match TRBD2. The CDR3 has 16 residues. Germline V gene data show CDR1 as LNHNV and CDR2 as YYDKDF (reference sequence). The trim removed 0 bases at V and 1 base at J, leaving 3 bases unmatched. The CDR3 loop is CATSRDRAGGTDTQYF. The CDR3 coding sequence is TGTGCCACCAGCAGAGATCGAGCGGGAGGCACAGATACGCAGTATTTT.

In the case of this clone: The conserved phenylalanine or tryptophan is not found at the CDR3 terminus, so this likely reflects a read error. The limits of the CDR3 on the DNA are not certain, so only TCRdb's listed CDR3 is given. CDR3 amino acids: CASSESSGGARVI. The chain couples TRBV2 to TRBJ2-3; no check of the table's D call, TRBD2, against the DNA was made. Looked up from germline, CDR1 is SNHLY and CDR2 is FYNNEI. The CDR3 is 13 residues long, ends included.

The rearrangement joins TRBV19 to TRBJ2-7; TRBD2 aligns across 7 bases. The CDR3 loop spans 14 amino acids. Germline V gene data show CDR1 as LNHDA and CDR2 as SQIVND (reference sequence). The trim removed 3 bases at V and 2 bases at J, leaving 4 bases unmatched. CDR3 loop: CASSIGGRAYEQYF. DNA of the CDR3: TGTGCCAGTAGTATTGGAGGGAGGGCCTACGAGCAGTACTTC.

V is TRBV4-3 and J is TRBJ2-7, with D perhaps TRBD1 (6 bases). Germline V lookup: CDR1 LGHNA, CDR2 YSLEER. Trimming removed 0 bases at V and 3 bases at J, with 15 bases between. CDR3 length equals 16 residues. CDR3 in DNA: TGCGCCAGCAGCCAAGATTTACAGGGTAGGGGCTACGAGCAGTACTTC. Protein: CASSQDLQGRGYEQYF.

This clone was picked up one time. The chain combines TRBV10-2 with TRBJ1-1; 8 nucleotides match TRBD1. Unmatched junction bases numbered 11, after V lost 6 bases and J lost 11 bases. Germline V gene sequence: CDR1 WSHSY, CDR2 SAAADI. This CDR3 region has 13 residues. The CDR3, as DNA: TGCGCCAGCAGCCCTCAGGGGGCGATTACCGCTTTCTTT. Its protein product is CASSPQGAITAFF.

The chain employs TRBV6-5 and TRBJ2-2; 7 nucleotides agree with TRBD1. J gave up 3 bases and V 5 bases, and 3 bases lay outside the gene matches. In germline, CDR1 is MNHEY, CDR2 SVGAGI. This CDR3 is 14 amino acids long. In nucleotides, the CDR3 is TGTGCCAGCAGTCGACAGGGATACACCGGGGAGCTGTTTTTT. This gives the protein CASSRQGYTGELFF.

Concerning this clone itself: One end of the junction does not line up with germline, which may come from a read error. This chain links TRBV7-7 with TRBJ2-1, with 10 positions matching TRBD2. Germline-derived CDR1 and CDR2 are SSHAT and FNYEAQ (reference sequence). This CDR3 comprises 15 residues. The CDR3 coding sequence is TGTGCTAGCAGCTTAGCGGGGGGACCCGACAATGAGCAGTTCTTC. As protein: CASSLAGGPDNEQFF.

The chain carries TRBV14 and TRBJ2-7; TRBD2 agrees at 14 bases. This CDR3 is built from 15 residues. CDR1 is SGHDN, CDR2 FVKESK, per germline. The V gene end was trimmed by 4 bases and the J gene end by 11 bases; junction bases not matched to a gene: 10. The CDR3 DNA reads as TGTGCCAGCAGCCCGGGACTAGCGGGAGCATGGCTTAAGTACTTC. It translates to CASSPGLAGAWLKYF.

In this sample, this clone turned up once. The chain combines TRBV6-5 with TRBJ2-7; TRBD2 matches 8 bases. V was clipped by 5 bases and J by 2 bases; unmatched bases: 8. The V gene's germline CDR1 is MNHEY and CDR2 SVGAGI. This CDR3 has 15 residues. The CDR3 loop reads CASSPRSGATYEQYF. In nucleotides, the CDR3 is TGTGCCAGCAGTCCCCGTAGCGGGGCCACCTACGAGCAGTACTTC.

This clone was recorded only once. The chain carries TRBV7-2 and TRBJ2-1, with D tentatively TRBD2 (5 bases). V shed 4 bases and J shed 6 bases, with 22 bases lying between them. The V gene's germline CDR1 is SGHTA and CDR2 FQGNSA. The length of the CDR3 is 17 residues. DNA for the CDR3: TGTGCCAGCAGCTCCAGATTTGCAGCGGCCTCTTTCAATGAGCAGTTCTTC. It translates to CASSSRFAAASFNEQFF.

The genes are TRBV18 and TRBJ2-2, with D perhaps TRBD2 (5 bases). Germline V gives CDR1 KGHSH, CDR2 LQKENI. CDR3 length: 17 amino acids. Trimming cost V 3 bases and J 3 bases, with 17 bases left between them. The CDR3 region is CASSPLETSGYTGELFF. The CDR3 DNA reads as TGTGCCAGCTCACCTCTGGAAACTAGTGGGTACACCGGGGAGCTGTTTTTT.

The CDR3, as DNA: TGTGCCTGCGCTACGGGAGGGATGAACACTGAAGCTTTCTTT. Translation: CACATGGMNTEAFF. This chain joins TRBV19 and TRBJ1-1, with no clear D. Germline V CDR1 and CDR2: LNHDA, SQIVND (reference sequence). V lost 11 bases to trimming and J lost 0 bases, with 16 bases between them. The CDR3 has 14 residues.

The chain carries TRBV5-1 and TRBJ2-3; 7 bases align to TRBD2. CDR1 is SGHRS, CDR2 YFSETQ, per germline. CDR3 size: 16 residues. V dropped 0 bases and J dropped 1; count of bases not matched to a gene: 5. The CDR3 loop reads CASSLGLAVGTDTQYF. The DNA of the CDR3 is TGCGCCAGCAGCTTGGGCCTAGCGGTAGGCACAGATACGCAGTATTTT.

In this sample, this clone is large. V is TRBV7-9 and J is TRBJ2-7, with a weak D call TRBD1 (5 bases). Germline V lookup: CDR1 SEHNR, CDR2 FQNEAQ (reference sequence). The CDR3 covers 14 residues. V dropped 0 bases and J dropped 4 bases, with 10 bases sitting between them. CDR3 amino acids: CASSLASTAYEQYF. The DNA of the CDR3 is TGTGCCAGCAGCTTAGCATCGACAGCTTACGAGCAGTACTTC.

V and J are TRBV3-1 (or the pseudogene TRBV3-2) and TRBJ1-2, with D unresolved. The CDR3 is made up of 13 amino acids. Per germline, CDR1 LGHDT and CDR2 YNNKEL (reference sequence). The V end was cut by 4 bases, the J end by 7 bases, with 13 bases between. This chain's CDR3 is CASSLQAGAGYTF. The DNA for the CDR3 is TGTGCCAGCAGCCTTCAGGCAGGTGCTGGCTACACCTTC.

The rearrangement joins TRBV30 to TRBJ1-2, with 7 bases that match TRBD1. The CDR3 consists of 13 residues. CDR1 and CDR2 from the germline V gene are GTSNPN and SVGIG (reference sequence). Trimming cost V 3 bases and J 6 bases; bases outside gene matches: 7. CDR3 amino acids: CAWRRAGGNGYTF. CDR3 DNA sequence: TGTGCCTGGAGACGCGCAGGGGGAAATGGCTACACCTTC.